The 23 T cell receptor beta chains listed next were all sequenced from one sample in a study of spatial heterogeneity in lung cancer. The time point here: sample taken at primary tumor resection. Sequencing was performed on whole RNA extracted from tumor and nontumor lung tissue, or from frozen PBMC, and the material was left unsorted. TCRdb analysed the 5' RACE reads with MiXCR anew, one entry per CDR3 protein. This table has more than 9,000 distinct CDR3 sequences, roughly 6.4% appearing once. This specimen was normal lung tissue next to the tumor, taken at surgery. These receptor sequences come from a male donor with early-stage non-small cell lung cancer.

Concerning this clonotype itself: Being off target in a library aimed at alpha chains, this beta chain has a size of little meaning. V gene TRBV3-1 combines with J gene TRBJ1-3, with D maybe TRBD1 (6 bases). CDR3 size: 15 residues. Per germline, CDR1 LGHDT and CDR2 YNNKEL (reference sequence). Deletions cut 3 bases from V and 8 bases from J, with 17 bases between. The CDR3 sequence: CASSQGQGSGYTIYF. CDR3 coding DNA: TGTGCCAGCAGCCAGGGGCAGGGGTCCGGTTACACCATATATTTT. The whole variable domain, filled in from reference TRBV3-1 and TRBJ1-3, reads DTAVSQTPKYLVTQMGNDKSIKCEQNLGHDTMYWYKQDSKKFLKIMFSYNNKELIINETVPNRFSPKSPDKAHLNLHINSLELGDSAVYFCASSQGQGSGYTIYFGEGSWLTVV.

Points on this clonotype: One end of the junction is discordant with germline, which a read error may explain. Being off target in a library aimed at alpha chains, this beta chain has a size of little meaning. This CDR3 reads CACSPGDNSPLHF. In DNA, the CDR3 is TGTGCCTGCTCACCAGGGGACAATTCACCCCTCCACTTT. The chain uses TRBV18 and TRBJ1-6; perhaps TRBD1 as D (6 bases). Germline CDR1 is KGHSH and CDR2 is LQKENI. The CDR3 has 13 residues.

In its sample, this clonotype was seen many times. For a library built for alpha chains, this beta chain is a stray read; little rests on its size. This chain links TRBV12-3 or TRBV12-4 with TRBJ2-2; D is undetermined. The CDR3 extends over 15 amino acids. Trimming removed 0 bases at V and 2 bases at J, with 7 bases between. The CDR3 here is CASSLALVNTGELFF. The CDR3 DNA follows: TGTGCCAGCAGTTTAGCGCTAGTAAACACCGGGGAGCTGTTTTTT.

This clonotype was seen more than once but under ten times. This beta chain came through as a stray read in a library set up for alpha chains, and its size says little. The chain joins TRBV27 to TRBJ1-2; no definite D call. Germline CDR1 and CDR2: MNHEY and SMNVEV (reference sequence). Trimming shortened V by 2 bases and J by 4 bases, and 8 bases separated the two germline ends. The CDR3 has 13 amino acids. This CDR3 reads CASSLTISYGYTF. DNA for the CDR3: TGTGCCAGCAGTTTAACTATCAGCTATGGCTACACCTTC.

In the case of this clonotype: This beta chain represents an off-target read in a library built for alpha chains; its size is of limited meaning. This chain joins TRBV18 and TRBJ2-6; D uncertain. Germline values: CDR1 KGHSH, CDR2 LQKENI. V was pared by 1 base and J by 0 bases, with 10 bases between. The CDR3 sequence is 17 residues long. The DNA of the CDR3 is TGTGCCAGCTCACCACGAACCCCCGTCTCTGGGGCCAACGTCCTGACTTTC. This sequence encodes CASSPRTPVSGANVLTF.

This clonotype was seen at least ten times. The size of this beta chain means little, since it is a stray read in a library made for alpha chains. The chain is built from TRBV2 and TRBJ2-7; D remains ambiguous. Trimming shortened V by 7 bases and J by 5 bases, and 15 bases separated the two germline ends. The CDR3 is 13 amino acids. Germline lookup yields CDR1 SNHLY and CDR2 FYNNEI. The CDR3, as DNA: TGTGCCAGCAAACAAGCCGGGCGTAACGAGCAGTACTTC. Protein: CASKQAGRNEQYF.

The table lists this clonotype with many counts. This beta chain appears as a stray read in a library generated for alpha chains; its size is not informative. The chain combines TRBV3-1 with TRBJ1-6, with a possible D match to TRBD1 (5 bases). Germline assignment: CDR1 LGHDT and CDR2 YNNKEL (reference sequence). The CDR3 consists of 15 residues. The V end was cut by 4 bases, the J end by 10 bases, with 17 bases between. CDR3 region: CASSRADGGGSPLHF. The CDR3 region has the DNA TGTGCCAGCAGCCGGGCGGATGGGGGAGGATCACCCCTCCACTTT.

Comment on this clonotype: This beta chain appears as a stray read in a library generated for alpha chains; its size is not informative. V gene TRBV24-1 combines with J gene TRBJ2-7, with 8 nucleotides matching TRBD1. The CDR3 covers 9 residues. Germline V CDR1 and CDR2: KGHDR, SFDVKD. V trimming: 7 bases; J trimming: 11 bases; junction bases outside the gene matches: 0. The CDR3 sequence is CATRTGEYF. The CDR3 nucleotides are TGTGCCACCAGGACAGGGGAGTACTTC.

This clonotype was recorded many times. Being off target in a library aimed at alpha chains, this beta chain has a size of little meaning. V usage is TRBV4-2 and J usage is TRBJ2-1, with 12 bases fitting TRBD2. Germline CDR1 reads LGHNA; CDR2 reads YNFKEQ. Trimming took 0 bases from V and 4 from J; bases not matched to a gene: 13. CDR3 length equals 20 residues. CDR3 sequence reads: CASSQEVLAGGSYPYNEQFF. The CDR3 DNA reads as TGTGCCAGCAGCCAAGAGGTACTAGCGGGAGGCTCTTATCCTTACAATGAGCAGTTCTTC.

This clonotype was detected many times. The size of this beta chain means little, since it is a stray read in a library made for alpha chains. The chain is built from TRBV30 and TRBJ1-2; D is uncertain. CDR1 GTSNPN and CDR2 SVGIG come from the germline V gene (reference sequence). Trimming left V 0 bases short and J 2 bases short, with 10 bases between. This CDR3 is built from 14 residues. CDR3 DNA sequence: TGTGCCTGGAGTGTAAAAGTCACCAACTATGGCTACACCTTC. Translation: CAWSVKVTNYGYTF.

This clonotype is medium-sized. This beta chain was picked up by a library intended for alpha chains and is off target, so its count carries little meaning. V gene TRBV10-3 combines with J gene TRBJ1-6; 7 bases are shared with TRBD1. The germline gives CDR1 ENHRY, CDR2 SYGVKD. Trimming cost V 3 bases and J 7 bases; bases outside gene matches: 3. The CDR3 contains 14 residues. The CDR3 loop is CAISEQGSNSPLHF. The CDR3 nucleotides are TGTGCCATCAGTGAACAGGGGTCAAATTCACCCCTCCACTTT.

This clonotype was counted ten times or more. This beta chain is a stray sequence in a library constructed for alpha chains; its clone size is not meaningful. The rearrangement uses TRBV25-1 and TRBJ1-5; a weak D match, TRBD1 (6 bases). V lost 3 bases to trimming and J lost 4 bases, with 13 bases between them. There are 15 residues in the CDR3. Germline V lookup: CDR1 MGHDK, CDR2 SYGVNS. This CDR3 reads CASSEEGVPNQPQHF. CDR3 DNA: TGTGCCAGCAGTGAGGAGGGGGTTCCAAATCAGCCCCAGCATTTT.

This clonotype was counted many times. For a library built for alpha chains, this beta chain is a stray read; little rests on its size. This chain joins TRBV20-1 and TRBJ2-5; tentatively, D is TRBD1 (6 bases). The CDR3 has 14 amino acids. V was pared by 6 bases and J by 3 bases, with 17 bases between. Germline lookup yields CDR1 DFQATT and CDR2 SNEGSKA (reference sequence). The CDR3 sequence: CSARTGTNKETQYF. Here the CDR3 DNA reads TGCAGTGCCCGCACAGGGACGAACAAAGAGACCCAGTACTTC.

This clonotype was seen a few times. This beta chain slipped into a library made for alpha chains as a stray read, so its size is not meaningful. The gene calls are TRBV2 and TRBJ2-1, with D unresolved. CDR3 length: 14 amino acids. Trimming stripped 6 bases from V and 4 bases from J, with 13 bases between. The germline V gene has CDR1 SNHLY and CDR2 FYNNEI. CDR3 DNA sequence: TGTGCCAGCAGGCCCCAGGCCTCATACAATGAGCAGTTCTTC. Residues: CASRPQASYNEQFF.

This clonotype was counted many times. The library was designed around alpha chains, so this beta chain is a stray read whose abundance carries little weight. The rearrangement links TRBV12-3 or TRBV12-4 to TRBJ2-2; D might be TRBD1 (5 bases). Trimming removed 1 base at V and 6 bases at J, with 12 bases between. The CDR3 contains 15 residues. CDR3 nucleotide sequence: TGTGCCAGCAGTTTAGGACAGACTGAGTCCGGGGAGCTGTTTTTT. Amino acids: CASSLGQTESGELFF.

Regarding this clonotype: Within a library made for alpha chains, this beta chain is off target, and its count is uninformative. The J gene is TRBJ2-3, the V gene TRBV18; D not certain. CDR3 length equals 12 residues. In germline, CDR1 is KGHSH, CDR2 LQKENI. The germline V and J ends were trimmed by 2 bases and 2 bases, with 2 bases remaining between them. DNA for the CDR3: TGTGCCAGCTCACCATCCACAGATACGCAGTATTTT. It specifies CASSPSTDTQYF.

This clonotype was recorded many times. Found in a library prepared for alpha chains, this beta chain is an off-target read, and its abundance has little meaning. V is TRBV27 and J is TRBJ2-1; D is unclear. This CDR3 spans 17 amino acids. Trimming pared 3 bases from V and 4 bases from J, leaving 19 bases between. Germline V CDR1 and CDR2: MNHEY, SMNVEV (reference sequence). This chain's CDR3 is CASSLAAGEDVYNEQFF. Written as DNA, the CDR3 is TGTGCCAGCAGTTTGGCCGCAGGCGAGGACGTATACAATGAGCAGTTCTTC.

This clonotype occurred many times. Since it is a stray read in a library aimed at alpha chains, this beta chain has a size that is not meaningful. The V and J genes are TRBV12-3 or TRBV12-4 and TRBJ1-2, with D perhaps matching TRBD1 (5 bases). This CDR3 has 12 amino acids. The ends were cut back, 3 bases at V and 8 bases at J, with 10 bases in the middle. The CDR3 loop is CASSFTGTGYTF. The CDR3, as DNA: TGTGCCAGCAGTTTTACGGGGACGGGCTACACCTTC.

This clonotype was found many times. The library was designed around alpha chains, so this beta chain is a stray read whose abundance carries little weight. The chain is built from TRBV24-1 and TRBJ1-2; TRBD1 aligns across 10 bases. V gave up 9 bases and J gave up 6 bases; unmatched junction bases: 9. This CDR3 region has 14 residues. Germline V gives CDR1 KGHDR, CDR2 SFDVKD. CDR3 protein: CATLPRTGGHGYTF. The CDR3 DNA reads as TGTGCCACCTTACCCCGGACAGGGGGTCATGGCTACACCTTC.

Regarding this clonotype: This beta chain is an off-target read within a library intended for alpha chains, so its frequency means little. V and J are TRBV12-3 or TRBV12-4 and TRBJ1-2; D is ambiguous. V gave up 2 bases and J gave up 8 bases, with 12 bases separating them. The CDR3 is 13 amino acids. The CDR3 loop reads CASSLPQNGGYTF. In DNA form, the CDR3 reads TGTGCCAGCAGTTTACCCCAAAACGGGGGCTACACCTTC.

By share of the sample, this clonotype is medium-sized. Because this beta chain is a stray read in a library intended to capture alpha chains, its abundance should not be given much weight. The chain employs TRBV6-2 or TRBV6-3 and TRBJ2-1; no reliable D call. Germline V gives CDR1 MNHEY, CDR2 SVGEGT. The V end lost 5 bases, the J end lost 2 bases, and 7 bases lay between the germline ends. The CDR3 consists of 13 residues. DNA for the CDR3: TGTGCCAGCAGTAGCGTTACCTACAATGAGCAGTTCTTC. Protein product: CASSSVTYNEQFF.

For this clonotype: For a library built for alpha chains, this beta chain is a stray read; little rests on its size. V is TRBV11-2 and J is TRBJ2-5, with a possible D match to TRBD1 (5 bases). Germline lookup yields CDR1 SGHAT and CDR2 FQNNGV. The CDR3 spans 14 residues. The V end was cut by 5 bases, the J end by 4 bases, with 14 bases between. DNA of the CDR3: TGTGCCAGCAGCCTTCAGGGCCCGGCAGAGACCCAGTACTTC. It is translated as CASSLQGPAETQYF.

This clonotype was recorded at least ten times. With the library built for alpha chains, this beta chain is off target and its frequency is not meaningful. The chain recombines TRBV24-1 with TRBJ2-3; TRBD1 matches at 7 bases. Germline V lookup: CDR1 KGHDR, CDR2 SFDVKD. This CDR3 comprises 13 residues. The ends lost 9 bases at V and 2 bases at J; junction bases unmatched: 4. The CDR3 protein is CATGQEVTDTQYF. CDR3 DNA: TGTGCCACCGGACAGGAGGTCACAGATACGCAGTATTTT.